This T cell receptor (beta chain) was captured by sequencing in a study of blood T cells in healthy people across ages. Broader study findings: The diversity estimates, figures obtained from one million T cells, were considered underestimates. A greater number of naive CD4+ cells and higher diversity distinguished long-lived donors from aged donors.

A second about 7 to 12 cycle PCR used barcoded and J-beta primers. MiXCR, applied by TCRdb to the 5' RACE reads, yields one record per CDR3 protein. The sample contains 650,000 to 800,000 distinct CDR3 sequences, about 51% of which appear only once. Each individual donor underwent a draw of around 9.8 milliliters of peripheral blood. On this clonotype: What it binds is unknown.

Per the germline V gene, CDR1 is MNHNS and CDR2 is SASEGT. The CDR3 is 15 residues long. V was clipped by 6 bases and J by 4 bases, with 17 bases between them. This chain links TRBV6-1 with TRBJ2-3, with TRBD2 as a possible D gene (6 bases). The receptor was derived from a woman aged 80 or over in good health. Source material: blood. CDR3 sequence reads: CASSPLAWGADTQYF. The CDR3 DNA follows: TGTGCCAGCAGCCCCCTAGCGTGGGGTGCAGATACGCAGTATTTT.